Listed here are 6 T cell receptor beta chains from one sample, sequenced in a study of T cells in Graves' hyperthyroidism and ophthalmopathy. TCR beta CDR3 regions were amplified from RNA transcripts. Carried out on the TCR CDR3, a first-round RT-PCR used the HTBI primer set. TCRdb processed the multiplex PCR reads anew with MiXCR; each CDR3 protein has one entry. The top ten hold 44% of the sample, which has 500,000 to 600,000 distinct CDR3 sequences, about 45% seen once. The sequenced sample consisted of peripheral blood or thyroid tissue (not recorded which). The receptors shown here come from an adult woman with Graves' disease, either hyperthyroidism or ophthalmopathy (not recorded which).

V is TRBV7-2 and J is TRBJ2-7; D ambiguous. This CDR3 has 13 amino acids. Trimming pared 7 bases from V and 3 bases from J, leaving 13 bases between. Per the germline V gene, CDR1 is SGHTA and CDR2 is FQGNSA. The CDR3 protein is CASTSGDFYEQYF. In nucleotides, the CDR3 is TGTGCCAGCACTTCAGGTGATTTCTACGAGCAGTACTTC. The full variable domain, rest sourced from reference TRBV7-2 and TRBJ2-7, is GAGVSQSPSNKVTEKGKDVELRCDPISGHTALYWYRQSLGQGLEFLIYFQGNSAPDKSGLPSDRFSAERTGGSVSTLTIQRTQQEDSAVYLCASTSGDFYEQYFGPGTRLTVT.

In its sample, this clonotype was seen many times. The chain recombines TRBV7-9 with TRBJ2-7, with D unresolved. Germline loops: CDR1 SEHNR, CDR2 FQNEAQ (reference sequence). V was cut by 5 bases and J by 0 bases, with 11 bases left in between. The CDR3 extends over 14 amino acids. The CDR3 DNA reads TGTGCCAGCAGCCAAGATCGTTTCTCCTACGAGCAGTACTTC. It translates to CASSQDRFSYEQYF.

The table lists this clonotype with a few counts. The chain is built from TRBV7-8 and TRBJ1-6; 8 positions agree with TRBD1. Per the germline V gene, CDR1 is SGHVS and CDR2 is FQNEAQ. The CDR3 length is 15 residues. The junction had 12 bases not matched to a gene; V was cut back by 5 bases and J by 12 bases. The CDR3 nucleotides are TGTGCCAGCAGCCCCGGGGACAGGCCAACCGGACCCCTCCACTTT. It translates to CASSPGDRPTGPLHF.

A few counts support this clonotype. A much larger clone sits a single nucleotide away, making a read error possible. The rearrangement uses TRBV7-9 and TRBJ2-6, with D uncertain. Trimming took 5 bases from V and 3 from J, leaving 11 bases between them. Germline V gene lookup returns CDR1 SEHNR and CDR2 FQNEAQ (reference sequence). There are 15 residues in the CDR3. The chain's CDR3 is CASSHRASGANVLTF. Written as DNA, the CDR3 is TGTGCCAGCAGCCACCGGGCCAGTGGGGCCAACGTCCTGACTTTC.

This clonotype was seen repeatedly, ten times or more. The genes are TRBV5-4 and TRBJ2-2; 9 bases agree with TRBD2. This CDR3 contains 15 residues. The ends lost 6 bases at V and 3 bases at J; junction bases unmatched: 6. Germline assignment: CDR1 SGHNT and CDR2 YYREEE (reference sequence). CDR3 DNA: TGTGCCAGCAAGTTAGCGGGAGTGTACACCGGGGAGCTGTTTTTT. This sequence encodes CASKLAGVYTGELFF.

This chain connects TRBV25-1 to TRBJ2-2, with D perhaps TRBD2 (6 bases). V was shortened by 1 base and J by 1 base, with 13 bases between the two germline ends. CDR1 and CDR2 from the germline V gene are MGHDK and SYGVNS. The CDR3 has 17 residues. As DNA, the CDR3 is TGTGCCAGCAGTGAATTGGACGGGAGACAGAACACCGGGGAGCTGTTTTTT. Encoded protein: CASSELDGRQNTGELFF.